The 14 T cell receptor beta chains below all came from one sample that was sequenced in a study of T cell responses to AZD1222 COVID-19 vaccine. Only in-frame clones appear in the TCRdb table, and some are missing; sequencing was by immunoSEQ multiplex PCR. The sample has tens of thousands of clones; more than 70% are singletons. This sample comprised peripheral blood, obtained 28 days after the second AZD1222 dose. Receptor source: an adult who received the AZD1222 COVID-19 vaccine.

This clone was seen more than once but under ten times. This chain links TRBV12-3 or TRBV12-4 with TRBJ1-2; D unresolved. Trimming pared 7 bases from V and 3 bases from J, leaving 12 bases between. This CDR3 has 13 residues. The CDR3 region has the DNA TGTGCCAGCACCATGAGTCCTCACTATGGCTACACCTTC. Amino acids: CASTMSPHYGYTF.

This chain connects TRBV18 to TRBJ2-5; 15 bases map to TRBD2. Per germline, CDR1 KGHSH and CDR2 LQKENI. J was trimmed by 0 bases and V by 3 bases; bases with no gene match: 2. CDR3 length: 17 amino acids. The CDR3 here is CASSPGTSGGYQETQYF. The CDR3 DNA follows: TGTGCCAGCTCACCGGGGACTAGCGGGGGGTACCAAGAGACCCAGTACTTC.

The chain is built from TRBV7-9 and TRBJ2-7, with D possibly matching TRBD1 (5 bases). Germline V gives CDR1 SEHNR, CDR2 FQNEAQ (reference sequence). V dropped 1 base and J dropped 3 bases, with 16 bases sitting between them. The CDR3 extends over 16 amino acids. CDR3 in DNA: TGTGCCAGCAGCTTAGAGGGGTATCAGGGTCACTACGAGCAGTACTTC. Amino acids: CASSLEGYQGHYEQYF.

CDR3: CASSIGGTPPGELFF. CDR3 bases: TGTGCCAGTAGTATAGGGGGAACCCCCCCCGGGGAGCTGTTTTTT. The V gene is TRBV19, the J gene TRBJ2-2; the D is unclear. Germline CDR1 LNHDA, CDR2 SQIVND (reference sequence). V lost 1 base and J lost 6, with 12 bases in between. This CDR3 contains 15 residues. Looking up the rest from reference TRBV19 and TRBJ2-2 gives the full variable domain: DGGITQSPKYLFRKEGQNVTLSCEQNLNHDAMYWYRQDPGQGLRLIYYSQIVNDFQKGDIAEGYSVSREKKESFPLTVTSAQKNPTAFYLCASSIGGTPPGELFFGEGSRLTVL.

V usage is TRBV27 and J usage is TRBJ1-2, with TRBD1 identical over 8 bases. The germline V gene encodes CDR1 MNHEY and CDR2 SMNVEV (reference sequence). The CDR3 consists of 13 residues. V shed 5 bases and J 7 bases; nucleotides not matched to a gene: 6. The CDR3 loop reads CASSPTGGSGYTF. For the CDR3, the DNA is TGTGCCAGCAGTCCTACAGGGGGATCTGGCTACACCTTC.

The chain combines TRBV1 with TRBJ2-7. TRBV1 is a documented pseudogene. CDR3 length: 17 amino acids. The CDR3 protein is CTSSLGTSIGSSYEQYV. In DNA, the CDR3 is TGCACCAGCAGCCTTGGGACCTCCATCGGTTCCTCCTACGAGCAGTACGTC.

J is TRBJ1-6 and V is TRBV19, with D tentatively TRBD1 (6 bases). Germline V gene sequence: CDR1 LNHDA, CDR2 SQIVND (reference sequence). The CDR3 spans 13 residues. The V end lost 8 bases, the J end lost 7 bases, and 12 bases lay between the germline ends. The CDR3 sequence is CASEQGGNSPLHF. The CDR3 DNA sequence: TGTGCCAGTGAACAGGGCGGGAATTCACCCCTCCACTTT.

This chain uses TRBV5-1 with TRBJ1-2; TRBD1 might be the D (5 bases). V was trimmed by 1 base and J by 0 bases, leaving 13 bases between them. CDR3 length equals 16 residues. Germline V gene lookup returns CDR1 SGHRS and CDR2 YFSETQ. The CDR3 region has the DNA TGCGCCAGCAGCTTGAGTTGGACACCTACTAACTATGGCTACACCTTC. Translating it yields CASSLSWTPTNYGYTF.

This clone was observed a single time. The V gene is TRBV7-3, the J gene TRBJ2-1, with 11 positions matching TRBD2. Germline lookup yields CDR1 SGHTA and CDR2 FQGTGA. CDR3 size: 15 residues. V lost 1 base, J lost 4 bases, and 0 bases stayed unmatched. This chain's CDR3 is CASSLRLAGYNEQFF. As DNA, the CDR3 is TGTGCCAGCAGCTTAAGACTAGCGGGGTACAATGAGCAGTTCTTC.

CDR3 coding DNA: TGTGCCAGCAGCAACCAGGGTCCGACTAATGAAAAACTGTTTTTT. Translation gives CASSNQGPTNEKLFF. The gene calls are TRBV13 and TRBJ1-4; weak D call: TRBD1 (5 bases). The CDR3 spans 15 residues. Germline CDR1 reads PRHDT; CDR2 reads FYEKMQ (reference sequence). V was clipped by 5 bases and J by 2 bases, with 12 bases between them.

The V and J genes are TRBV27 and TRBJ1-2; 9 bases align to TRBD1. V shed 5 bases, J shed 4 bases, and the junction held 2 bases outside the gene matches. The germline CDR1 and CDR2 sequences are MNHEY and SMNVEV (reference sequence). The CDR3 has 13 residues. The CDR3 spells CASSPGQGYGYTF. The CDR3 DNA sequence: TGTGCCAGCAGTCCGGGACAGGGCTATGGCTACACCTTC.

The chain joins TRBV29-1 to TRBJ1-1; no definite D call. Per germline, CDR1 SQVTM and CDR2 ANQGSEA. Trimming took off 1 base at V and 0 bases at J, with 6 bases between the two ends. This CDR3 contains 13 residues. CDR3 residues: CSVEGVVNTEAFF. Written as DNA, the CDR3 is TGCAGCGTTGAAGGGGTAGTGAACACTGAAGCTTTCTTT.

The chain is built from TRBV7-3 and TRBJ2-7; TRBD1 or TRBD2 may be the D gene (5 bases each). CDR1 is SGHTA and CDR2 is FQGTGA in the germline V gene. The CDR3 consists of 13 residues. Trimming pared 5 bases from V and 2 bases from J, leaving 10 bases between. CDR3 residues: CASSPGRTYEQYF. The CDR3 region has the DNA TGTGCCAGCAGCCCGGGACGAACCTACGAGCAGTACTTC.

The DNA for the CDR3 is TGTGCCAGCAGCGTAGACGGACAGGGTGCTCAGCCCCAGCATTTT. Translated: CASSVDGQGAQPQHF. This chain links TRBV9 with TRBJ1-5, with 8 bases lining up with TRBD1. The V gene's germline CDR1 is SGDLS and CDR2 YYNGEE. The CDR3 totals 15 residues. J lost 6 bases, V lost 0 bases, and 5 bases had no gene match.